These 21 T cell receptor beta chains originate from one sample sequenced in a study of T-cell memory formation after mild COVID-19. TCRdb re-called the 5' RACE reads with MiXCR, one entry per CDR3 protein. The table shows fewer than 600,000 distinct CDR3 sequences, with about a fifth occurring only once. Sequencing was done on a sample of PBMCs or a T cell subset sorted from them (not recorded which). The receptors shown here come from an adult woman who had mild COVID-19 (a few samples of this study predate the infection). Cell type and time point are not known.

This clonotype was found a few times. V is TRBV7-9 and J is TRBJ2-1; 9 bases are a match to TRBD2. CDR3 length equals 14 residues. Germline V gene sequence: CDR1 SEHNR, CDR2 FQNEAQ (reference sequence). The V gene end was trimmed by 6 bases and the J gene end by 7 bases; junction bases not matched to a gene: 7. The CDR3 DNA reads as TGTGCCAGCAGAGCGGGGGGCGGGAGAAATGAGCAGTTCTTC. It yields the protein CASRAGGGRNEQFF. The whole variable domain, remainder taken from reference TRBV7-9 and TRBJ2-1, is DTGVSQNPRHKITKRGQNVTFRCDPISEHNRLYWYRQTLGQGPEFLTYFQNEAQLEKSRLLSDRFSAERPKGSFSTLEIQRTEQGDSAMYLCASRAGGGRNEQFFGPGTRLTVL.

This clonotype was observed a handful of times. The genes are TRBV25-1 and TRBJ2-1; 9 bases match TRBD1. Trimming cost V 8 bases and J 8 bases; bases outside gene matches: 10. CDR3 length: 14 residues. Germline CDR1 reads MGHDK; CDR2 reads SYGVNS. CDR3 residues: CASSTGGVRDEQFF. In DNA, the CDR3 is TGTGCCAGCTCCACAGGGGGCGTTAGGGATGAGCAGTTCTTC.

The rearrangement joins TRBV19 to TRBJ2-1; D is tentatively TRBD1 or TRBD2 (5 bases each). Trimming stripped 3 bases from V and 1 base from J, with 19 bases between. The CDR3 has 18 residues. Germline V gives CDR1 LNHDA, CDR2 SQIVND (reference sequence). The CDR3 bases are TGTGCCAGTAGTATGGGACCCCAGGGAATGTTGTCCTACAATGAGCAGTTCTTC. It codes for CASSMGPQGMLSYNEQFF.

This clonotype appeared once. The chain couples TRBV12-3 or TRBV12-4 to TRBJ2-1; tentatively, D is TRBD1 (5 bases). V dropped 7 bases and J dropped 0 bases, with 22 bases sitting between them. The CDR3 contains 18 residues. The CDR3 DNA is TGTGCCAGCACGATTGAGCAGGGTAGCACGGTCTCCTACAATGAGCAGTTCTTC. It is translated as CASTIEQGSTVSYNEQFF.

The chain joins TRBV5-1 to TRBJ2-3; 10 bases align to TRBD2. The CDR3 sequence is 18 residues long. With 3 bases clipped from V and 1 base from J, the junction kept 11 bases outside the gene matches. Germline V gives CDR1 SGHRS, CDR2 YFSETQ. The CDR3 DNA follows: TGCGCCAGCAGCTCACTGAGAACTAGCGGGACGCGCACAGATACGCAGTATTTT. Protein product: CASSSLRTSGTRTDTQYF.

The rearrangement links TRBV6-5 to TRBJ1-2; 10 nucleotides agree with TRBD1. There are 19 residues in the CDR3. The V segment lost 0 bases and the J segment 3 bases; nucleotides outside the gene matches: 13. The germline V gene encodes CDR1 MNHEY and CDR2 SVGAGI. The CDR3 DNA sequence: TGTGCCAGCAGTTACTCGATCGCCGGGACAGGGGCTCCGCACTATGGCTACACCTTC. Translating it yields CASSYSIAGTGAPHYGYTF.

The chain joins TRBV10-3 to TRBJ2-1; 15 bases are a match to TRBD2. Per germline, CDR1 ENHRY and CDR2 SYGVKD. J gave up 8 bases and V 8 bases, and 16 bases lay outside the gene matches. The CDR3 is 18 residues long. CDR3 sequence reads: CAISPGLAGGSPGYEQFF. CDR3 in DNA: TGTGCCATCTCCCCGGGACTAGCGGGGGGTTCACCCGGTTATGAGCAGTTCTTC.

The chain uses TRBV4-3 and TRBJ2-7; 8 bases agree with TRBD2. The length of the CDR3 is 17 residues. Germline trimming cut 0 bases from V and 4 bases from J; bases unmatched to any gene: 11. In germline, CDR1 is LGHNA, CDR2 YSLEER. The CDR3 DNA follows: TGCGCCAGCAGCCAAGAACGCGAGAGCGGGAGAGGATACGAGCAGTACTTC. Translation: CASSQERESGRGYEQYF.

In this sample, this clonotype turned up a few times. This chain connects TRBV7-2 to TRBJ2-2; 10 bases line up with TRBD2. The CDR3 has 15 amino acids. J lost 7 bases, V lost 8 bases, and 10 bases had no gene match. Germline CDR1 and CDR2: SGHTA and FQGNSA. Here the CDR3 DNA reads TGTGCCAGCGAAGACCTAGCGGGAGTTTACGGGGAGCTGTTTTTT. Its protein is CASEDLAGVYGELFF.

The J gene is TRBJ2-7, the V gene TRBV5-5, with D unclear. V was clipped by 3 bases and J by 2 bases, with 15 bases between them. The CDR3 runs to 15 residues. Germline V gene lookup returns CDR1 SGHKS and CDR2 YYEKEE (reference sequence). CDR3 sequence reads: CASSSHVDLTYEQYF. Written as DNA, the CDR3 is TGTGCCAGCAGCTCCCATGTGGACCTCACCTACGAGCAGTACTTC. Based on the CDR3 plus reference TRBV5-5 and TRBJ2-7, the full variable domain is DAGVTQSPTHLIKTRGQQVTLRCSPISGHKSVSWYQQVLGQGPQFIFQYYEKEERGRGNFPDRFSARQFPNYSSELNVNALLLGDSALYLCASSSHVDLTYEQYFGPGTRLTVT.

The rearrangement uses TRBV6-5 and TRBJ2-2; tentatively, D is TRBD2 (6 bases). CDR3 length: 20 amino acids. Looked up from germline, CDR1 is MNHEY and CDR2 is SVGAGI. V was shortened by 1 base and J by 8 bases, with 29 bases between the two germline ends. CDR3 DNA sequence: TGTGCCAGCAGTTACTTCGCCCTCGAAGCCAGCAGGAGGGGTCTTGGGGAGCTGTTTTTT. The encoded protein is CASSYFALEASRRGLGELFF.

The genes are TRBV7-8 and TRBJ2-5; 7 positions match TRBD1. Trimming at V came to 5 bases and at J to 3 bases, leaving 6 bases not matched to a gene. This CDR3 is built from 14 residues. Germline V gene data show CDR1 as SGHVS and CDR2 as FQNEAQ. The CDR3 DNA sequence: TGTGCCAGCAGCCCCCACAGGGGCGAAGAGACCCAGTACTTC. Amino acid sequence: CASSPHRGEETQYF.

The chain links TRBV24-1 to TRBJ1-5; no firm D call. Germline values: CDR1 KGHDR, CDR2 SFDVKD. V gave up 4 bases and J gave up 9 bases, with 9 bases separating them. The CDR3 spans 12 residues. CDR3 protein: CATSEGPGPQHF. CDR3 DNA: TGTGCCACCAGTGAGGGCCCGGGGCCCCAGCATTTT.

The CDR3 bases are TGTGCCAGCAGCTCTTCGAGGGACATAAAAAACATTCAGTACTTC. It is translated as CASSSSRDIKNIQYF. The gene calls are TRBV7-2 and TRBJ2-4; D may be TRBD1 (6 bases). CDR1 SGHTA and CDR2 FQGNSA come from the germline V gene. The V and J ends lost 4 bases and 4 bases respectively, with 14 bases between them. CDR3 size: 15 residues.

The chain uses TRBV15 and TRBJ2-2; D remains unclear. Germline V gene sequence: CDR1 LNHNV, CDR2 YYDKDF (reference sequence). The CDR3 runs to 12 residues. V was clipped by 1 base and J by 6 bases, with 3 bases between them. CDR3 protein: CATSRGAGELFF. CDR3 nucleotides: TGTGCCACCAGCAGAGGGGCCGGGGAGCTGTTTTTT.

V gene TRBV12-3 or TRBV12-4 combines with J gene TRBJ1-5, with TRBD1 identical over 7 bases. Trimming at V came to 6 bases and at J to 1 base, leaving 9 bases not matched to a gene. CDR3 length equals 16 residues. The CDR3 reads CASSYKGAGSNQPQHF. As DNA, the CDR3 is TGTGCCAGCAGCTATAAGGGGGCCGGGAGCAATCAGCCCCAGCATTTT.

This clonotype has more than one count but fewer than ten. As DNA, the CDR3 is TGTGCCAGCTCCCAGGCAGCGTATGAGCAGTTCTTC. As protein: CASSQAAYEQFF. This chain uses TRBV6-6 with TRBJ2-1, with D unclear. The CDR3 loop spans 12 amino acids. Trimming shortened V by 8 bases and J by 8 bases, and 13 bases separated the two germline ends. The germline V gene encodes CDR1 MNHNY and CDR2 SVGAGI (reference sequence).

The rearrangement uses TRBV20-1 and TRBJ2-1, with D possibly matching TRBD2 (5 bases). The CDR3 spans 15 residues. Trimming left V 3 bases short and J 4 bases short, with 16 bases between. Germline V lookup: CDR1 DFQATT, CDR2 SNEGSKA (reference sequence). In nucleotides, the CDR3 is TGCAGTGCTAGCGGTTGGGGAGCCGATTACAATGAGCAGTTCTTC. Residues: CSASGWGADYNEQFF.

The rearrangement uses TRBV25-1 and TRBJ1-5; no definite D call. In germline, CDR1 is MGHDK, CDR2 SYGVNS. The CDR3 length is 12 residues. Trimming left V 0 bases short and J 6 bases short, with 3 bases between. The CDR3 bases are TGTGCCAGCAGTGAATATGGTCAGCCCCAGCATTTT. Its translation is CASSEYGQPQHF.

This clonotype was observed a few times. The chain links TRBV20-1 to TRBJ1-2, with unresolved D. V lost 0 bases, J lost 8 bases, and 13 bases lay in between. Germline V gene sequence: CDR1 DFQATT, CDR2 SNEGSKA (reference sequence). This CDR3 spans 13 amino acids. The CDR3 region has the DNA TGCAGTGCTAGAGATCAAGTTGGAGGCGGCTACACCTTC. Translating it yields CSARDQVGGGYTF.

This clonotype was observed a few times. The CDR3 sequence is CASSSYSPGIGSSGANVLTF. The CDR3 DNA reads as TGTGCCAGCAGTTCTTACTCCCCCGGGATAGGCAGCTCTGGGGCCAACGTCCTGACTTTC. This sequence joins TRBV27 and TRBJ2-6, with D possibly being TRBD2 (5 bases). V dropped 4 bases and J dropped 0 bases, with 22 bases sitting between them. The CDR3 spans 20 residues. Germline values: CDR1 MNHEY, CDR2 SMNVEV (reference sequence).